This T cell receptor beta chain was obtained from a study of CD8+CD57+ T cells in acquired aplastic anemia. Patients who underwent sequencing had shown CD8+CD57+ cell expansion by flow cytometry. The use of genomic DNA as template underpinned the TCR beta VDJ and CDR3 profiling. Via MiXCR, TCRdb re-called the reads, giving one row per CDR3 protein. The sample holds under 150,000 distinct CDR3 sequences; over 30% are singletons and the top ten take 2% to 3%. This CDR3 contains 14 residues. Germline CDR1 reads SGHTA; CDR2 reads FQGNSA. V lost 5 bases, J lost 5 bases, and 16 bases lay in between. The chain recombines TRBV7-2 with TRBJ2-7; D possibly uses TRBD1 or TRBD2 (5 bases each). Sequencing input: sorted CD4+, CD8+, or CD8+CD57+ T cells (not recorded which) from PBMCs. The origin of this receptor is a human donor with aplastic anemia. The CDR3 DNA follows: TGTGCCAGCAGCCCTAGCTACAGGAAGGACGAGCAGTACTTC. Translating gives CASSPSYRKDEQYF.